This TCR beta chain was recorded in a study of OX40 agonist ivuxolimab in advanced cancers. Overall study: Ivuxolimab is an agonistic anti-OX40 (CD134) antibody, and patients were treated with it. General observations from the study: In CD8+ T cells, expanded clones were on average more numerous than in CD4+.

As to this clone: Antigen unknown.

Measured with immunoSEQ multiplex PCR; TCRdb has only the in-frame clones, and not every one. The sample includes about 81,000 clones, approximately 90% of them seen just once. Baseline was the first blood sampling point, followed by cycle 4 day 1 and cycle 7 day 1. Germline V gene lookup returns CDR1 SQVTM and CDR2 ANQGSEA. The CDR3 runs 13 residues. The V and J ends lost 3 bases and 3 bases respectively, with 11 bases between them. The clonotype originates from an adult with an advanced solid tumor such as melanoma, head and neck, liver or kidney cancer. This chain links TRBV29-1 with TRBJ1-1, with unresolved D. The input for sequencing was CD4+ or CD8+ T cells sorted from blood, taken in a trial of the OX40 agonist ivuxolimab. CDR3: CSVESPGDTEAFF. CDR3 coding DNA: TGCAGCGTTGAGTCTCCCGGGGACACTGAAGCTTTCTTT.